Shown below are 27 T cell receptor beta chains from a single sample sequenced in a study of blood T cell repertoires in COVID-19. Data came from immunoSEQ multiplex PCR; TCRdb stores just in-frame clones and leaves some out. The sample consists of a few hundred thousand clones, 90% of them appearing once. The specimen was PBMCs or T cells enriched from blood (not recorded which). The receptors stem from a woman aged 18 to 35 with acute COVID-19.

In its sample, this clone was seen once. The chain links TRBV5-4 to TRBJ1-1; D unresolved. V lost 4 bases to trimming and J lost 4 bases, with 14 bases between them. The germline CDR1 and CDR2 sequences are SGHNT and YYREEE (reference sequence). The CDR3 consists of 14 residues. The CDR3 DNA reads TGTGCCAGCAGCCCCCCCCCGGGGAGCACTGAAGCTTTCTTT. Its translation: CASSPPPGSTEAFF.

The V gene is TRBV7-3, the J gene TRBJ2-1; TRBD2 agrees at 13 bases. The CDR3 has 17 amino acids. V dropped 5 bases and J dropped 6; count of bases not matched to a gene: 10. Germline V CDR1 and CDR2: SGHTA, FQGTGA. In DNA, the CDR3 is TGTGCCAGCAGCGAACAGGGGGGACTAGCGGGACTCAATGAGCAGTTCTTC. As protein: CASSEQGGLAGLNEQFF.

In its sample, this clone was seen once. The V call is TRBV28, the J call TRBJ2-7, with a possible D match to TRBD2 (5 bases). Germline lookup yields CDR1 MDHEN and CDR2 SYDVKM. CDR3 length: 13 amino acids. V was clipped by 7 bases and J by 3 bases, with 13 bases between them. This chain's CDR3 is CASMRVQVYEQYF. The CDR3 DNA reads TGTGCCAGCATGAGGGTGCAAGTCTACGAGCAGTACTTC. Full variable domain (remainder filled in from reference TRBV28 and TRBJ2-7): DVKVTQSSRYLVKRTGEKVFLECVQDMDHENMFWYRQDPGLGLRLIYFSYDVKMKEKGDIPEGYSVSREKKERFSLILESASTNQTSMYLCASMRVQVYEQYFGPGTRLTVT.

The rearrangement uses TRBV19 and TRBJ1-2, with D perhaps TRBD1 (6 bases). Germline V gives CDR1 LNHDA, CDR2 SQIVND (reference sequence). This CDR3 comprises 13 residues. V lost 5 bases and J lost 6, with 13 bases in between. The CDR3 loop reads CASSRTASNGYTF. The CDR3 DNA follows: TGTGCCAGTAGTCGGACAGCGAGCAATGGCTACACCTTC.

V usage is TRBV28 and J usage is TRBJ1-5; perhaps TRBD1 as D (6 bases). Germline V gene sequence: CDR1 MDHEN, CDR2 SYDVKM. The CDR3 has 15 residues. Deletions cut 7 bases from V and 3 bases from J, with 16 bases between. The CDR3 sequence: CASILGGQLNQPQHF. DNA of the CDR3: TGTGCCAGCATCCTAGGGGGTCAGCTCAATCAGCCCCAGCATTTT.

This rearrangement joins TRBV7-6 to TRBJ2-7; 13 bases fit TRBD2. V lost 5 bases to trimming and J lost 1 base; unmatched junction nucleotides: 8. This CDR3 comprises 17 residues. Germline V gene lookup returns CDR1 SGHVS and CDR2 FNYEAQ. In DNA, the CDR3 is TGTGCCAGCAGCCTAGGACTAGCGGGAGACTCTTCCTACGAGCAGTACTTC. The encoded protein is CASSLGLAGDSSYEQYF.

The V and J genes are TRBV29-1 and TRBJ1-3, with D possibly TRBD1 on 5 matching bases. This CDR3 is 13 amino acids long. V shed 6 bases and J shed 7 bases, with 16 bases lying between them. From germline, CDR1 is SQVTM and CDR2 ANQGSEA. CDR3 sequence: CSVDGTAGNTIYF. The CDR3 DNA is TGCAGCGTCGACGGGACTGCCGGTAACACCATATATTTT.

This clone was detected only once. The chain couples TRBV7-8 to TRBJ2-1; D might be TRBD1 (5 bases). The ends were cut back, 1 base at V and 8 bases at J, with 12 bases in the middle. Germline values: CDR1 SGHVS, CDR2 FQNEAQ. The CDR3 is 14 residues long. CDR3 loop: CASSLVRQGDEQFF. Here the CDR3 DNA reads TGTGCCAGCAGCTTAGTGAGGCAGGGTGATGAGCAGTTCTTC.

The chain employs TRBV28 and TRBJ2-3, with 10 bases matching TRBD2. CDR3 size: 15 residues. CDR1 and CDR2 from the germline V gene are MDHEN and SYDVKM. V lost 5 bases, J lost 3 bases, and 5 bases stayed unmatched. DNA for the CDR3: TGTGCCAGCAGTACCGGGACTAGCGATACAGATACGCAGTATTTT. Its protein product is CASSTGTSDTDTQYF.

This clone was recorded only once. The chain carries TRBV7-2 and TRBJ2-7, with D uncertain. The CDR3 covers 13 residues. Germline loops: CDR1 SGHTA, CDR2 FQGNSA. The V gene lost 3 bases and the J gene lost 2 bases, with 8 bases spanning the gap. CDR3 DNA sequence: TGTGCCAGCAGCTTCGGTGTGGCCTACGAGCAGTACTTC. Protein: CASSFGVAYEQYF. The variable domain in full, with the rest retrieved from reference TRBV7-2 and TRBJ2-7, is GAGVSQSPSNKVTEKGKDVELRCDPISGHTALYWYRQSLGQGLEFLIYFQGNSAPDKSGLPSDRFSAERTGGSVSTLTIQRTQQEDSAVYLCASSFGVAYEQYFGPGTRLTVT.

This chain uses TRBV3-1 (or the pseudogene TRBV3-2) with TRBJ2-7; D ambiguous. Trimming pared 1 base from V and 4 bases from J, leaving 5 bases between. This CDR3 is 12 amino acids long. CDR1 is LGHDT, CDR2 YNNKEL, per germline (reference sequence). CDR3 residues: CASSQAGYEQYF. CDR3 DNA: TGTGCCAGCAGCCAAGCGGGTTACGAGCAGTACTTC.

The gene calls are TRBV28 and TRBJ2-3; D perhaps matches TRBD1 (5 bases). The germline V gene has CDR1 MDHEN and CDR2 SYDVKM. This CDR3 has 13 amino acids. The germline V and J ends were trimmed by 6 bases and 9 bases, with 16 bases remaining between them. The CDR3 here is CASRGVGEETQYF. CDR3 coding DNA: TGTGCCAGCAGAGGAGTAGGGGAAGAAACGCAGTATTTT.

The chain has TRBV2 and TRBJ2-1, with D maybe TRBD2 (6 bases). The V gene lost 11 bases and the J gene lost 7 bases, with 27 bases spanning the gap. Germline V gives CDR1 SNHLY, CDR2 FYNNEI. This CDR3 region has 16 residues. The CDR3 here is CAPRRGESSHRNEQFF. CDR3 in DNA: TGTGCCCCCAGGAGGGGTGAGAGTAGTCATCGGAATGAGCAGTTCTTC. Looking up the rest from reference TRBV2 and TRBJ2-1 gives the full variable domain: EPEVTQTPSHQVTQMGQEVILRCVPISNHLYFYWYRQILGQKVEFLVSFYNNEISEKSEIFDDQFSVERPDGSNFTLKIRSTKLEDSAMYFCAPRRGESSHRNEQFFGPGTRLTVL.

The chain carries TRBV7-8 and TRBJ2-1; 11 bases agree with TRBD2. J lost 10 bases, V lost 5 bases, and 7 bases had no gene match. CDR3 size: 14 residues. Germline CDR1 reads SGHVS; CDR2 reads FQNEAQ. CDR3 residues: CASSPVSGRVEQFF. CDR3 nucleotides: TGTGCCAGCAGCCCAGTTAGCGGGAGGGTAGAGCAGTTCTTC.

The J gene is TRBJ2-3, the V gene TRBV30; 7 bases align to TRBD1. J gave up 4 bases and V 3 bases, and 4 bases lay outside the gene matches. Germline V lookup: CDR1 GTSNPN, CDR2 SVGIG (reference sequence). The CDR3 is made up of 13 amino acids. The CDR3, as DNA: TGTGCCTGGAGCAGGGGGATGTCAGATACGCAGTATTTT. Translation: CAWSRGMSDTQYF.

CDR3 protein: CASSLAHPTGAYNSPLHF. For the CDR3, the DNA is TGCGCCAGCAGCTTGGCCCACCCAACAGGAGCCTATAATTCACCCCTCCACTTT. The rearrangement uses TRBV5-1 and TRBJ1-6; weak D call: TRBD1 (5 bases). Germline V gene data show CDR1 as SGHRS and CDR2 as YFSETQ. The CDR3 totals 18 residues. V was clipped by 0 bases and J by 2 bases, with 15 bases between them.

The table lists this clone with a few counts. The rearrangement links TRBV28 to TRBJ1-1; the D is unclear. Per germline, CDR1 MDHEN and CDR2 SYDVKM. V dropped 5 bases and J dropped 2 bases, with 3 bases sitting between them. The CDR3 consists of 11 residues. The CDR3 spells CASSTNTEAFF. CDR3 DNA sequence: TGTGCCAGCAGTACAAACACTGAAGCTTTCTTT.

The CDR3 DNA is TGTGCCACCTACCCGACGGGAGGGGGATACGACTATGGCTACACCTTC. It specifies CATYPTGGGYDYGYTF. The chain links TRBV28 to TRBJ1-2; possibly TRBD1 for D (6 bases). Germline CDR1 and CDR2: MDHEN and SYDVKM. V shed 10 bases and J shed 3 bases, with 24 bases lying between them. The CDR3 contains 16 residues.

This chain connects TRBV18 to TRBJ1-4, with D uncertain. Trimming cost V 3 bases and J 7 bases, with 15 bases left between them. The CDR3 length is 15 residues. Germline CDR1 KGHSH, CDR2 LQKENI. In DNA, the CDR3 is TGTGCCAGCTCACCGTTAGAGGGCGCGGGTGAAAAACTGTTTTTT. Amino acids: CASSPLEGAGEKLFF.

The chain combines TRBV7-3 with TRBJ2-1; D may be TRBD1 (5 bases). From germline, CDR1 is SGHTA and CDR2 FQGTGA. V lost 2 bases and J 8 bases, leaving 10 bases between the germline ends. The CDR3 is made up of 13 amino acids. CDR3 sequence (DNA): TGTGCCAGCAGCTTATCAGGGATCCATGAGCAGTTCTTC. It specifies CASSLSGIHEQFF.

V usage is TRBV5-1 and J usage is TRBJ2-5, with 10 bases identical to TRBD1. CDR1 SGHRS and CDR2 YFSETQ come from the germline V gene. Trimming took 0 bases from V and 5 from J; bases not matched to a gene: 1. The CDR3 contains 14 residues. The CDR3 sequence: CASSLGDRGETQYF. The CDR3 nucleotides read TGCGCCAGCAGCTTGGGGGACAGGGGTGAGACCCAGTACTTC.

The chain employs TRBV15 and TRBJ1-3, with 8 bases that match TRBD1. J was trimmed by 0 bases and V by 0 bases; bases with no gene match: 4. Germline V gene sequence: CDR1 LNHNV, CDR2 YYDKDF (reference sequence). This CDR3 contains 17 residues. The CDR3 reads CATSRDGTGGSGNTIYF. DNA for the CDR3: TGTGCCACCAGCAGAGATGGGACAGGCGGCTCTGGAAACACCATATATTTT. Full variable domain (remainder filled in from reference TRBV15 and TRBJ1-3): DAMVIQNPRYQVTQFGKPVTLSCSQTLNHNVMYWYQQKSSQAPKLLFHYYDKDFNNEADTPDNFQSRRPNTSFCFLDIRSPGLGDTAMYLCATSRDGTGGSGNTIYFGEGSWLTVV.

The rearrangement joins TRBV5-1 to TRBJ2-7; 11 bases line up with TRBD2. CDR3 length equals 16 residues. The ends lost 0 bases at V and 3 bases at J; junction bases unmatched: 5. Germline V gene sequence: CDR1 SGHRS, CDR2 YFSETQ. Written as DNA, the CDR3 is TGCGCCAGCAGCTTGGGGGGGACTAGCGGCGACTACGAGCAGTACTTC. This translates into CASSLGGTSGDYEQYF.

This clone was recorded once. The rearrangement links TRBV28 to TRBJ1-1; 9 bases are a match to TRBD1. Losses at the gene ends were 6 bases for V and 6 bases for J; bases not matched to a gene: 20. This CDR3 has 18 residues. Per the germline V gene, CDR1 is MDHEN and CDR2 is SYDVKM. CDR3 in amino acids: CASSPAIRDRAVGAEAFF. The CDR3 coding sequence is TGTGCCAGCAGCCCAGCCATCCGGGACAGGGCTGTTGGGGCTGAAGCTTTCTTT.

The rearrangement joins TRBV3-1 (or the pseudogene TRBV3-2) to TRBJ1-4; 9 nucleotides align to TRBD1. Germline lookup yields CDR1 LGHDT and CDR2 YNNKEL (reference sequence). This CDR3 has 14 residues. Losses at the gene ends were 4 bases for V and 4 bases for J; bases not matched to a gene: 1. The CDR3 coding sequence is TGTGCCAGCAGCCGGGACAGGGATAATGAAAAACTGTTTTTT. Its translation: CASSRDRDNEKLFF.

The chain joins TRBV7-9 to TRBJ1-2, with D possibly being TRBD1 (5 bases). With 5 bases removed from V and 2 bases from J, the gap between germline ends came to 12 bases. The CDR3 spans 14 residues. From germline, CDR1 is SEHNR and CDR2 FQNEAQ (reference sequence). DNA for the CDR3: TGTGCCAGCAGCCCCGGGGGGGTCAACTATGGCTACACCTTC. Translating gives CASSPGGVNYGYTF.

On this clone itself: Other nucleotide sequences from this sample produce the same CDR3. This chain connects TRBV19 to TRBJ1-2; 8 bases line up with TRBD1. Germline V lookup: CDR1 LNHDA, CDR2 SQIVND (reference sequence). J gave up 3 bases and V 4 bases, and 1 base lay outside the gene matches. This CDR3 has 13 amino acids. CDR3 coding DNA: TGTGCCAGTAGTACGACAGGGGACTATGGCTACACCTTC. Amino acids: CASSTTGDYGYTF. The variable domain in full, with the rest retrieved from reference TRBV19 and TRBJ1-2, is DGGITQSPKYLFRKEGQNVTLSCEQNLNHDAMYWYRQDPGQGLRLIYYSQIVNDFQKGDIAEGYSVSREKKESFPLTVTSAQKNPTAFYLCASSTTGDYGYTFGSGTRLTVV.